This T cell receptor (beta chain) was observed in a study of blood T cells in healthy people across ages. The authors drew approximately 9 milliliters of peripheral blood from each donor. Findings and limits, study-wide: Naive T cell percentage and TCR beta diversity correlated strongly.

Per the germline V gene, CDR1 is DFQATT and CDR2 is SNEGSKA (reference sequence). CDR3 length equals 13 residues. Details on this clonotype: Its antigen is not known. The junction departs from the called germline gene at one end, perhaps through a read error.

It was with a sample-barcoded 5' primer and a J-beta primer mix that a second PCR of about 6 to 12 cycles was run. TCRdb used MiXCR to reprocess the 5' RACE reads, holding one entry per CDR3 protein. There are roughly 2 million distinct CDR3 sequences in the sample; 40% to 55% occur only once, and around 2.1% lies in the top ten. This receptor was identified in a woman aged 40 to 55 in good health. Sequenced input: blood. The rearrangement joins TRBV20-1 to TRBJ2-4, with 9 bases aligning to TRBD1. Here the CDR3 DNA reads TGCAGTGCTTTACAGGGGGCTCAAAACGTTCAGTACTTC. Amino acid sequence: CSALQGAQNVQYF.